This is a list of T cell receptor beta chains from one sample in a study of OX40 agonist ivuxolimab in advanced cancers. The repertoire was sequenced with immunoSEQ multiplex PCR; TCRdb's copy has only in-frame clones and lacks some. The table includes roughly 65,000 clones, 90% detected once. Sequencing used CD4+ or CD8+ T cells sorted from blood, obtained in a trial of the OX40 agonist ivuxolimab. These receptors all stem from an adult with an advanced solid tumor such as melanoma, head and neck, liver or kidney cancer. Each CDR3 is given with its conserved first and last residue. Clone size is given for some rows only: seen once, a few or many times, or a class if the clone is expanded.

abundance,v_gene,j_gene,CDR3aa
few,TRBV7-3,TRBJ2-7,CASSLTASGSSYEQYF
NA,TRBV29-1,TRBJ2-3,CSVGARSADTQYF
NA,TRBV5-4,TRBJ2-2,CASSPLGGGLGELFF
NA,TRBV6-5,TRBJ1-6,CASSASFNSPLHF
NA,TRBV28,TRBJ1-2,CASSLLITEDYGYTF
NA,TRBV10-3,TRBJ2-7,CAPGLAGAGEQYF
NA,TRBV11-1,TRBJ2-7,CASSLQLGYEQYF
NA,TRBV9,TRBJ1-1,CASSVSDKNTEAFF
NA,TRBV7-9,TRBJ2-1,CASSRRGTYNEQFF
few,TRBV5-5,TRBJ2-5,CASSLAPQETQYF
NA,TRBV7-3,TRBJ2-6,CASSLTRRSSGANVLTF
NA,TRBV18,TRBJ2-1,CASSPPSGRAGYNEQFF
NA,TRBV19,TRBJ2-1,CASSRESAYNEQFF
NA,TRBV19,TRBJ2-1,CASSISSGTNEQFF
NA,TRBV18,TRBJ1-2,CASSPRTTGGEPSYGYTF
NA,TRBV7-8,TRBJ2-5,CASSLGPGETQYF
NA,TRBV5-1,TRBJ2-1,CASSLSLAVRNEQFF
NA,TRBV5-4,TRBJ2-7,CASSPTSGSYEQYF
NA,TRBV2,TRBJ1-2,CASSGHGYTF
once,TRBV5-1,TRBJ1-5,CASSFNGGDQPQHF
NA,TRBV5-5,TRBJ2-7,CASSVTSGRVPSEQYF
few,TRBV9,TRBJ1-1,CASSVMGNTEAFF
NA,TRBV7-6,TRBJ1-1,CASSLLGAGPGTTEAFF
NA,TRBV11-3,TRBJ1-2,CASSLEPTHGYTF
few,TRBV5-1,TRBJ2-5,CASSFDQQTQYF
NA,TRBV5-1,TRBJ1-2,CASSVGQGTDGYTF
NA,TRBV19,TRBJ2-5,CASSIAGLGKTQYF
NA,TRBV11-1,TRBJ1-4,CASSSGQSENEKLFF
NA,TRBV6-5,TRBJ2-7,CASSRQGIAYEQYF
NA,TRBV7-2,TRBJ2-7,CASSKVSSSYEQYF
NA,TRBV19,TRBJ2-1,CASSIDSWTSNEQFF
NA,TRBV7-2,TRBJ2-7,CASSLRGAGPIEQYF
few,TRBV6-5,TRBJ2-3,CASSYSMRSLTDTQYF
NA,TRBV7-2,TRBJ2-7,CASSLAFRVNEQYF
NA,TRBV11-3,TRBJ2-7,CASSYGQGYEQYF
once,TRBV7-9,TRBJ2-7,CASSDGAYEQYF
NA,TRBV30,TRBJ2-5,CAWSVRKGSAGGYQETQYF
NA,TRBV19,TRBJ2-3,CASSKPGGGTDTQYF
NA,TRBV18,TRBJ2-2,CASSPDTNTGELFF
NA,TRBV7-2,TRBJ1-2,CASSLVNYGYTF
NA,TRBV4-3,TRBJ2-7,CASSQETGYEQYF
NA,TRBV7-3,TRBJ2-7,CASSSLVGVLSYEQYF
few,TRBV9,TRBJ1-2,CASGSDNYGYTF
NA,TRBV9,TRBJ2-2,CASSVGLAGTGELFF
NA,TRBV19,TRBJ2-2,CASSIRTGELFF
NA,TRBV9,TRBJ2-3,CASSTRGRDPDTQYF